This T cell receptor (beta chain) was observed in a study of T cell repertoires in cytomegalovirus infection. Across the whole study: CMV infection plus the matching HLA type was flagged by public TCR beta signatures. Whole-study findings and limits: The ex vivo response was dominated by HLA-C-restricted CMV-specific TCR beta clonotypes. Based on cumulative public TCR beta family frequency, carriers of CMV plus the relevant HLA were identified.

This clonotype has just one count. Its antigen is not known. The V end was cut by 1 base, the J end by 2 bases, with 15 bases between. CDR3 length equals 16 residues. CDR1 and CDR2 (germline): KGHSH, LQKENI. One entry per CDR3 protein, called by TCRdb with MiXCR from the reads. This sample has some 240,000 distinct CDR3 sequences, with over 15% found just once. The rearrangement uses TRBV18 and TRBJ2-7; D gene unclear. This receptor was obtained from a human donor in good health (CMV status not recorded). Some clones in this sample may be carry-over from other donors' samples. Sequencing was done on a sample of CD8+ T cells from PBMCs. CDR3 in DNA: TGTGCCAGCTCACCACGTAGGAACATTGGGGCCTACGAGCAGTACTTC. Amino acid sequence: CASSPRRNIGAYEQYF.